One and the same sample provided the 27 T cell receptor beta chains below, sequenced in a study of blood T cell repertoires in COVID-19. Only in-frame clones appear in the TCRdb table, and some are missing; sequencing was by immunoSEQ multiplex PCR. The sample holds a few hundred thousand clones, roughly nine tenths seen once. Input material: PBMCs or T cells enriched from blood (not recorded which). The receptor set was obtained from a man aged 25 to 40 who had recovered from COVID-19.

The J gene is TRBJ2-1, the V gene TRBV27; the match to TRBD2 covers 8 bases. Trimming cost V 4 bases and J 4 bases; bases outside gene matches: 6. The germline V gene encodes CDR1 MNHEY and CDR2 SMNVEV (reference sequence). The CDR3 consists of 15 residues. The CDR3 DNA sequence: TGTGCCAGCAGTTCGGGGCTAGCGGGTTACAATGAGCAGTTCTTC. Its translation is CASSSGLAGYNEQFF.

The sample holds one count of this clone. This chain uses TRBV7-2 with TRBJ2-7, with 10 bases lining up with TRBD2. The trim removed 5 bases at V and 1 base at J, leaving 5 bases unmatched. This CDR3 contains 15 residues. CDR1 and CDR2 from the germline V gene are SGHTA and FQGNSA. Here the CDR3 DNA reads TGTGCCAGCAGCAAGGGGACTAGCGCATCCTACGAGCAGTACTTC. Translation gives CASSKGTSASYEQYF.

The V call is TRBV19, the J call TRBJ1-4; D is ambiguous. The length of the CDR3 is 16 residues. Trimming cost V 7 bases and J 0 bases, with 15 bases left between them. Germline CDR1 is LNHDA and CDR2 is SQIVND (reference sequence). This CDR3 is CASTPMAGATNEKLFF. CDR3 nucleotides: TGTGCCAGTACCCCCATGGCGGGCGCAACTAATGAAAAACTGTTTTTT.

This rearrangement joins TRBV27 to TRBJ2-1; D may be TRBD2 (5 bases). CDR3 size: 13 residues. Trimming removed 3 bases at V and 4 bases at J, with 7 bases between. CDR1 is MNHEY, CDR2 SMNVEV, per germline (reference sequence). The CDR3 loop is CASSFRDYNEQFF. DNA of the CDR3: TGTGCCAGCAGTTTTCGGGATTACAATGAGCAGTTCTTC.

The chain uses TRBV19 and TRBJ2-1; 13 bases match TRBD2. The CDR3 is 14 amino acids. With 4 bases clipped from V and 15 bases from J, the junction kept 9 bases outside the gene matches. CDR1 and CDR2 (germline): LNHDA, SQIVND (reference sequence). CDR3 DNA sequence: TGTGCCAGTAGTAGGACTAGCGGGAGCCCTAATCGGTTCTTC. This encodes CASSRTSGSPNRFF.

The CDR3 region has the DNA TGTGCCAGCAGCCCTGGGGGTCCAGGGACTCTCGAGCAGTTCTTC. Amino acids: CASSPGGPGTLEQFF. The J gene is TRBJ2-1, the V gene TRBV7-3; TRBD2 might be the D (6 bases). This CDR3 is built from 15 residues. Trimming shortened V by 5 bases and J by 10 bases, and 21 bases separated the two germline ends. Per the germline V gene, CDR1 is SGHTA and CDR2 is FQGTGA.

The CDR3 region is CAISVGQGNYGYTF. DNA of the CDR3: TGTGCCATCAGTGTCGGACAGGGGAACTATGGCTACACCTTC. The chain combines TRBV10-3 with TRBJ1-2; 9 bases are a match to TRBD1. The CDR3 is 14 amino acids. Trimming at V came to 4 bases and at J to 2 bases, leaving 2 bases not matched to a gene. Germline loops: CDR1 ENHRY, CDR2 SYGVKD.

The chain joins TRBV28 to TRBJ2-2; 7 bases map to TRBD2. Germline assignment: CDR1 MDHEN and CDR2 SYDVKM. This CDR3 spans 14 amino acids. V shed 7 bases and J 3 bases; nucleotides not matched to a gene: 5. CDR3 sequence reads: CASIRGSYTGELFF. Written as DNA, the CDR3 is TGTGCCAGCATTCGCGGGAGTTACACCGGGGAGCTGTTTTTT.

This clone appeared a single time. The rearrangement joins TRBV6-2 or TRBV6-3 to TRBJ1-5; the D gene is possibly TRBD1 (6 bases). CDR3 length: 14 amino acids. CDR1 is MNHEY and CDR2 is SVGEGT in the germline V gene. Between the trimmed V and J ends, which lost 4 bases and 5 bases, there was a span of 12 bases. CDR3 nucleotide sequence: TGTGCCAGCAGTTGGGGGGGGCCCGATCAGCCCCAGCATTTT. Amino acid sequence: CASSWGGPDQPQHF.

The J gene is TRBJ2-7, the V gene TRBV18, with TRBD1 matching 9 bases. Trimming took 3 bases from V and 3 from J; bases not matched to a gene: 9. The CDR3 is made up of 16 amino acids. From germline, CDR1 is KGHSH and CDR2 LQKENI. In nucleotides, the CDR3 is TGTGCCAGCTCACCTCGACCCGGGACAGGGATCTACGAGCAGTACTTC. It encodes CASSPRPGTGIYEQYF.

This clone has just a few counts. The chain joins TRBV4-1 to TRBJ2-1; a weak D match, TRBD2 (6 bases). This CDR3 is 16 amino acids long. Between the trimmed V and J ends, which lost 4 bases and 4 bases, there was a span of 17 bases. CDR1 is MGHRA, CDR2 YSYEKL, per germline. This CDR3 is CASSPQRVSGYNEQFF. The CDR3 nucleotides are TGCGCCAGCAGCCCCCAGAGGGTTAGCGGTTACAATGAGCAGTTCTTC.

Note on this clone: The same CDR3 arises from other DNA sequences in this sample as well. The V and J genes are TRBV18 and TRBJ2-1; TRBD1 is a possible D gene (5 bases). This CDR3 is 13 amino acids long. Trimming shortened V by 3 bases and J by 3 bases, and 6 bases separated the two germline ends. The germline V gene has CDR1 KGHSH and CDR2 LQKENI. This CDR3 is CASSPGLYNEQFF. Here the CDR3 DNA reads TGTGCCAGCTCACCGGGGCTCTACAATGAGCAGTTCTTC.

V gene TRBV28 combines with J gene TRBJ2-1; D is undetermined. The V gene's germline CDR1 is MDHEN and CDR2 SYDVKM. This CDR3 comprises 16 residues. Trimming cost V 5 bases and J 7 bases, with 21 bases left between them. The CDR3 spells CASSTRSVAGRNEQFF. Written as DNA, the CDR3 is TGTGCCAGCAGTACCAGGTCCGTCGCCGGAAGGAATGAGCAGTTCTTC. The full variable domain, its missing parts supplied by reference TRBV28 and TRBJ2-1, is DVKVTQSSRYLVKRTGEKVFLECVQDMDHENMFWYRQDPGLGLRLIYFSYDVKMKEKGDIPEGYSVSREKKERFSLILESASTNQTSMYLCASSTRSVAGRNEQFFGPGTRLTVL.

This chain joins TRBV4-2 and TRBJ2-5, with 7 positions matching TRBD1. The CDR3 has 13 amino acids. J gave up 4 bases and V 2 bases, and 1 base lay outside the gene matches. The germline CDR1 and CDR2 sequences are LGHNA and YNFKEQ. CDR3 DNA sequence: TGTGCCAGCAGCCAAAGACAGGGAGAGACCCAGTACTTC. Its protein product is CASSQRQGETQYF.

The CDR3 sequence is CASSLLSSGNTIYF. In DNA form, the CDR3 reads TGTGCCAGCAGTTTACTGAGCTCTGGAAACACCATATATTTT. V and J are TRBV28 and TRBJ1-3, with D uncertain. Germline V CDR1 and CDR2: MDHEN, SYDVKM. The CDR3 sequence is 14 residues long. Trimming took 2 bases from V and 0 from J, leaving 5 bases between them.

V gene TRBV5-1 combines with J gene TRBJ1-2; 8 nucleotides match TRBD1. The CDR3 is 12 amino acids. Trimming removed 4 bases from V and 7 bases from J; junction bases left unmatched: 3. CDR1 is SGHRS, CDR2 YFSETQ, per germline. DNA for the CDR3: TGCGCCAGCAGCGTGGACAGGGTTGGCTACACCTTC. Translated: CASSVDRVGYTF.

This rearrangement joins TRBV24-1 to TRBJ1-1; D not resolved. V was clipped by 6 bases and J by 11 bases, with 9 bases between them. The germline V gene has CDR1 KGHDR and CDR2 SFDVKD. The CDR3 is 10 residues long. The CDR3 sequence: CATSSGGAFF. CDR3 nucleotide sequence: TGTGCCACCAGTTCGGGTGGTGCTTTCTTT.

This clone showed up just once. This rearrangement joins TRBV28 to TRBJ1-4, with D unclear. The ends were cut back, 7 bases at V and 5 bases at J, with 5 bases in the middle. Germline V gene sequence: CDR1 MDHEN, CDR2 SYDVKM. This CDR3 spans 11 amino acids. CDR3 amino acids: CASKENEKLFF. In nucleotides, the CDR3 is TGTGCCAGCAAGGAGAATGAAAAACTGTTTTTT.

The V call is TRBV7-9, the J call TRBJ2-3; D is possibly TRBD1 (5 bases). The CDR3 has 16 residues. Trimming shortened V by 5 bases and J by 2 bases, and 17 bases separated the two germline ends. CDR1 and CDR2 from the germline V gene are SEHNR and FQNEAQ (reference sequence). CDR3 residues: CASSGALLRNTDTQYF. CDR3 DNA sequence: TGTGCCAGCAGCGGGGCCCTTCTCCGAAACACAGATACGCAGTATTTT.

V is TRBV5-1 and J is TRBJ2-2, with 7 bases lining up with TRBD1. There are 17 residues in the CDR3. V was clipped by 0 bases and J by 8 bases; unmatched bases: 13. Germline V lookup: CDR1 SGHRS, CDR2 YFSETQ. The CDR3 DNA reads TGCGCCAGCAGCTTGGAAGACTCTACCAGGGGGTCGGGGGAGCTGTTTTTT. It encodes CASSLEDSTRGSGELFF.

This chain connects TRBV28 to TRBJ2-3; TRBD2 is a possible D gene (6 bases). V lost 6 bases, J lost 1 base, and 14 bases lay in between. CDR1 and CDR2 from the germline V gene are MDHEN and SYDVKM. This CDR3 region has 15 residues. CDR3 region: CASSPIGLRTDTQYF. For the CDR3, the DNA is TGTGCCAGCAGCCCCATCGGACTACGCACAGATACGCAGTATTTT.

The genes are TRBV9 and TRBJ1-1, with TRBD1 matching over 7 bases. Germline CDR1 reads SGDLS; CDR2 reads YYNGEE. V lost 2 bases, J lost 3 bases, and 7 bases stayed unmatched. The CDR3 totals 15 residues. CDR3 in amino acids: CASSVTGNRDTEAFF. For the CDR3, the DNA is TGTGCCAGCAGCGTGACAGGGAATCGGGACACTGAAGCTTTCTTT.

As to this clone: The sample has other DNA sequences that encode this CDR3 too. The rearrangement uses TRBV28 and TRBJ2-7; TRBD2 aligns across 8 bases. The J segment lost 4 bases and the V segment lost 3 bases, leaving 5 bases of the junction unmatched. The CDR3 is 14 amino acids. Germline assignment: CDR1 MDHEN and CDR2 SYDVKM. In nucleotides, the CDR3 is TGTGCCAGCAGTTTGACGGGAGGGACGTACGAGCAGTACTTC. This encodes CASSLTGGTYEQYF.

The CDR3: CASSLSSGRSTYEQYF. The CDR3 DNA follows: TGTGCCAGCAGTTTAAGTAGCGGGAGGTCGACCTACGAGCAGTACTTC. This chain joins TRBV28 and TRBJ2-7, with TRBD2 identical over 10 bases. This CDR3 has 16 residues. V was clipped by 2 bases and J by 2 bases; unmatched bases: 6. The germline CDR1 and CDR2 sequences are MDHEN and SYDVKM.

The chain uses TRBV5-5 and TRBJ2-6; no firm D call. V lost 1 base and J 0 bases, leaving 8 bases between the germline ends. Germline CDR1 is SGHKS and CDR2 is YYEKEE (reference sequence). This CDR3 is 16 amino acids long. The DNA for the CDR3 is TGTGCCAGCAGCTTGACTCCGCTCTCTGGGGCCAACGTCCTGACTTTC. It translates to CASSLTPLSGANVLTF.

This clone was observed a few times. The chain combines TRBV7-2 with TRBJ2-5; tentatively, D is TRBD2 (6 bases). This CDR3 has 17 residues. Germline CDR1 SGHTA, CDR2 FQGNSA. V gave up 4 bases and J gave up 5 bases, with 23 bases separating them. The CDR3 bases are TGTGCCAGCAGCTCTGGAGTAACGGCCGGAGGGTGGGAGACCCAGTACTTC. This sequence encodes CASSSGVTAGGWETQYF.

The V call is TRBV7-8, the J call TRBJ1-5; possible D gene TRBD1, 6 bases. The CDR3 sequence is 18 residues long. Germline V gene sequence: CDR1 SGHVS, CDR2 FQNEAQ. The V end lost 5 bases, the J end lost 5 bases, and 25 bases lay between the germline ends. DNA of the CDR3: TGTGCCAGCAGCCCTAAGACAGGAGCCAACCCCGACTATCAGCCCCAGCATTTT. This encodes CASSPKTGANPDYQPQHF.